These T cell receptor beta chains were read from a single sample in a study of T cell responses to AZD1222 COVID-19 vaccine. Profiled with immunoSEQ multiplex PCR; TCRdb holds only in-frame clones, not every one. The sample gives some 70,000 clones, about 80% of which show up once; roughly 13% is in the top ten. Material: peripheral blood, obtained 28 days after the second AZD1222 dose. Receptors originate from an adult who received the AZD1222 COVID-19 vaccine. CDR3s include the opening cysteine and the closing phenylalanine or tryptophan. A D gene is named only where the DNA matches it firmly. Where a row states a size, it is once, few, many or the class of an expanded clone; other rows omit it.

clone size	D gene	V gene	J gene	CDR3 DNA	CDR3 protein
.	.	TRBV29-1	TRBJ1-1	TGCAGCGTTGCAGCGCCTAGGGCTGAAGCTTTCTTT	CSVAAPRAEAFF
.	.	TRBV5-1	TRBJ2-2	TGCGCCAGCAGCTATCTCCCAAGCGATGCGAACACCGGGGAGCTGTTTTTT	CASSYLPSDANTGELFF
.	.	TRBV7-9	TRBJ1-5	TGTGCCAGCAGCTTAGGACCTCTCAGCAATCAGCCCCAGCATTTT	CASSLGPLSNQPQHF
once	TRBD2	TRBV7-7	TRBJ2-5	TGTGCTAGCAGACCCTGGGCGACTAGCGGGCAAGAGACCCAGTACTTC	CASRPWATSGQETQYF
.	.	TRBV4-3	TRBJ2-7	TGCGCCAGCAGCCAAGAGCTAACGGGATACGAGCAGTACTTC	CASSQELTGYEQYF
.	.	TRBV18	TRBJ2-5	TGTGCCAGCTCACCAGGGGCCCTCCAAGAGACCCAGTACTTC	CASSPGALQETQYF
large	TRBD1	TRBV15	TRBJ1-1	TGTGCCACCAGCGGCCTTGGTCAGGGGGCGCGTTCGCTCTTT	CATSGLGQGARSLF
.	TRBD1	TRBV28	TRBJ1-2	TGTGCCAGCAGTTTAGGACAGGGTGGCTATGGCTACACCTTC	CASSLGQGGYGYTF
.	TRBD2	TRBV6-2/TRBV6-3	TRBJ2-1	TGTGCCAGCAACCCCCGGGGGGGCGGGAATGAGCAGTTCTTC	CASNPRGGGNEQFF
few	TRBD1	TRBV28	TRBJ1-2	TGTGCCAGCAGCCTAGACAGGGGTGTTGGCTACACCTTC	CASSLDRGVGYTF
.	TRBD2	TRBV9	TRBJ2-3	TGTGCCAGCAGCGTCGGGACTAGCGGGGGTGGATATACGCAGTATTTT	CASSVGTSGGGYTQYF
.	TRBD1	TRBV12-5	TRBJ1-5	TGTGCTAGTGGTGTGGGACAGATGGGTCAGCCCCAGCATTTT	CASGVGQMGQPQHF
.	TRBD2	TRBV9	TRBJ2-2	TGTGCCAGCAGCTTCCGCCCCACTAGCGGGGGTCTGTATCCCGGGGAGCTGTTTTTT	CASSFRPTSGGLYPGELFF
.	TRBD1	TRBV10-2	TRBJ1-4	TGCGCCACCGAAGACAAGGACAGGGATGAAAAACTGTTTTTT	CATEDKDRDEKLFF
.	TRBD1	TRBV24-1	TRBJ1-2	TGTGCCACCAGTGATCCCAAAGCCGGGACAGGGGAACCCTATGGCTACACCTTC	CATSDPKAGTGEPYGYTF